This T cell receptor beta chain originates from a study of cytomegalovirus exposure and HLA in healthy donors. The PCR was carried out with 60 Vbeta primers and 13 Jbeta primers. Sequencing used immunoSEQ multiplex PCR; TCRdb keeps in-frame clones, though not all of them. The table includes 150,000 to 250,000 clones, about 79% detected once. Germline lookup yields CDR1 MNHNY and CDR2 SVGAGI (reference sequence). This CDR3 comprises 16 residues. V gave up 8 bases and J gave up 3 bases, with 23 bases separating them. The sequenced sample was PBMCs. This chain links TRBV6-6 with TRBJ2-7; D might be TRBD1 (6 bases). The source of this sequence is a boy under 10 years old in good health and CMV-seronegative. The CDR3 reads CASRKVGATLDYEQYF. The CDR3 DNA reads as TGTGCCAGCCGCAAGGTGGGGGCTACCCTCGACTACGAGCAGTACTTC.